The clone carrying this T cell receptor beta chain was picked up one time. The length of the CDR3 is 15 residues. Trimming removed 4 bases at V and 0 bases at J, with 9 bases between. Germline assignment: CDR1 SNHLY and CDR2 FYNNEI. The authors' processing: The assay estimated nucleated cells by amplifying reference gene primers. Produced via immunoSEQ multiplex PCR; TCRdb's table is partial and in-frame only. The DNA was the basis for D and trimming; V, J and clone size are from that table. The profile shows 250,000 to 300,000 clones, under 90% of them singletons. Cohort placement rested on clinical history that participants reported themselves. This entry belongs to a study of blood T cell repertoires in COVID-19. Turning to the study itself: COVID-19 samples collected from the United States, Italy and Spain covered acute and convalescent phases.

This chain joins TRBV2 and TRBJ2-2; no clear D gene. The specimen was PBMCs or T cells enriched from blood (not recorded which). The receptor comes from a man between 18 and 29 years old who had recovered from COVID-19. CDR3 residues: CASSVKSANTGELFF. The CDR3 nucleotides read TGTGCCAGCAGTGTTAAGAGCGCGAACACCGGGGAGCTGTTTTTT.